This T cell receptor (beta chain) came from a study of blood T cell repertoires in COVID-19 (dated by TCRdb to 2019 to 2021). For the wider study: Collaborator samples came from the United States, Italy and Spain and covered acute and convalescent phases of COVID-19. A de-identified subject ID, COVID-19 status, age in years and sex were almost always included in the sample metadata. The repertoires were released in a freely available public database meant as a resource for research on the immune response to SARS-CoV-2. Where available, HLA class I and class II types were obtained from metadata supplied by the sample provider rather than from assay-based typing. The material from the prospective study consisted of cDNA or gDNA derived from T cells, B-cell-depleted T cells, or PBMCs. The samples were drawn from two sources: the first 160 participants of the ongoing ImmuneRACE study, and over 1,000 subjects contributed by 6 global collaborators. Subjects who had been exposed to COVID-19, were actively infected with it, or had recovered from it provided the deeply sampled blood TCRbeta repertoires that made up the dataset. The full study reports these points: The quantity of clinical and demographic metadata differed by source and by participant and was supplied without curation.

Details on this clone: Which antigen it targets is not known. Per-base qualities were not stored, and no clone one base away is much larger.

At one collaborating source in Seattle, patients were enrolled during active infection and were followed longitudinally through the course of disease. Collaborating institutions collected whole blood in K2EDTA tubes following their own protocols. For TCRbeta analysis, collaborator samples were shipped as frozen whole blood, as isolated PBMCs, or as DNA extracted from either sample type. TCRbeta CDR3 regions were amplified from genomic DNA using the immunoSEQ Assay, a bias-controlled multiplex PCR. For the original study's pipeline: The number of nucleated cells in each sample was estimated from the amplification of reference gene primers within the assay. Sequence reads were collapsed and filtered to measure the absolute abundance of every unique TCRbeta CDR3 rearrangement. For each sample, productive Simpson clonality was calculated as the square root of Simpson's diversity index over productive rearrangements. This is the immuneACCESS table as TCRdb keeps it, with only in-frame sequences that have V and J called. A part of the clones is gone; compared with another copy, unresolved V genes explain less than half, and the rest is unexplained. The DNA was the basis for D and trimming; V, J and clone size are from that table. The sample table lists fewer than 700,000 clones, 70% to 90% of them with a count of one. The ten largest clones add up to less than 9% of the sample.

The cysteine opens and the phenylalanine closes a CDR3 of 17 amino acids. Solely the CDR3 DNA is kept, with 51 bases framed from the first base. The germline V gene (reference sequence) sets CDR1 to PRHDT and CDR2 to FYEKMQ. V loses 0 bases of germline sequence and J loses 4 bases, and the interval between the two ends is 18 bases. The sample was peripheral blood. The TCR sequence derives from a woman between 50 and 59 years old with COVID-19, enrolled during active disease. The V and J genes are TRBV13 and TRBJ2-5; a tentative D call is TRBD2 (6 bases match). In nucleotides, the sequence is TGTGCCAGCAGCTTAGGCCAGGAGGGAGGATGGGGAGAGACCCAGTACTTC. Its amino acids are CASSLGQEGGWGETQYF. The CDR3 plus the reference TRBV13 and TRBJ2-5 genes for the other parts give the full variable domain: AAGVIQSPRHLIKEKRETATLKCYPIPRHDTVYWYQQGPGQDPQFLISFYEKMQSDKGSIPDRFSAQQFSDYHSELNMSSLELGDSALYFCASSLGQEGGWGETQYFGPGTRLLVL.